The 23 T cell receptor beta chains below were found in one sample sequenced in a study of identical twins. TCRdb passed the 5' RACE reads through MiXCR, listing each CDR3 protein once. The table includes approximately 590,000 distinct CDR3 sequences, approximately 10% detected once. These data were likewise used in another study, on yellow fever vaccine responses in identical twins.

Sequencing was performed on PBMCs. These TCRs come from a woman between 18 and 29 years old in good health.

A few counts support this clonotype. V gene TRBV3-1 combines with J gene TRBJ2-1, with TRBD2 matching over 8 bases. Germline V gives CDR1 LGHDT, CDR2 YNNKEL (reference sequence). V trimming: 1 base; J trimming: 8 bases; junction bases outside the gene matches: 7. This CDR3 is 15 amino acids long. The CDR3 sequence: CASSQVSAGGHEQFF. Written as DNA, the CDR3 is TGTGCCAGCAGCCAAGTATCGGCGGGGGGCCATGAGCAGTTCTTC.

The count of this clonotype is one. The CDR3 carries no conserved terminal phenylalanine or tryptophan, so it likely arises from a read error. The V call is TRBV5-6, the J call TRBJ2-7; no clear D. CDR1 is SGHDT, CDR2 YYEEEE, per germline. Trimming cost V 0 bases and J 5 bases, with 9 bases left between them. The CDR3 is made up of 13 amino acids. CDR3 in DNA: TGTGCCAGCAGCTTGGGTTCATCGGACGAGCAGTACTAC. This codes for CASSLGSSDEQYY.

The table lists this clonotype with many counts. This chain joins TRBV27 and TRBJ1-1, with D maybe TRBD1 (5 bases). The CDR3 has 15 amino acids. Per germline, CDR1 MNHEY and CDR2 SMNVEV (reference sequence). Trimming left V 2 bases short and J 1 base short, with 11 bases between. In DNA form, the CDR3 reads TGTGCCAGCAGTTTACACGGCAGGGAGAACACTGAAGCTTTCTTT. It codes for CASSLHGRENTEAFF.

This chain joins TRBV25-1 and TRBJ2-1; 10 bases map to TRBD2. Germline V gene data show CDR1 as MGHDK and CDR2 as SYGVNS. V shed 6 bases, J shed 8 bases, and the junction held 10 bases outside the gene matches. This CDR3 comprises 15 residues. The DNA for the CDR3 is TGTGCCAGCAGGAGAAGCGGGAGGGCAGGAGATGAGCAGTTCTTC. Its translation: CASRRSGRAGDEQFF.

V usage is TRBV4-3 and J usage is TRBJ2-3; 9 bases are a match to TRBD2. CDR3 size: 16 residues. V was pared by 3 bases and J by 1 base, with 5 bases of the junction left unmatched. Germline loops: CDR1 LGHNA, CDR2 YSLEER. The DNA for the CDR3 is TGCGCCAGCAGCCATTCTTTAGCGGGGGGCACAGATACGCAGTATTTT. Translating it yields CASSHSLAGGTDTQYF.

V gene TRBV9 combines with J gene TRBJ1-6; D remains ambiguous. Germline-derived CDR1 and CDR2 are SGDLS and YYNGEE. This CDR3 has 13 residues. The ends were cut back, 2 bases at V and 6 bases at J, with 6 bases in the middle. The CDR3 loop is CASSVGINSPLHF. Here the CDR3 DNA reads TGTGCCAGCAGCGTCGGGATTAATTCACCCCTCCACTTT.

The CDR3 protein is CASSRGLAGALDEQYF. In DNA, the CDR3 is TGTGCCAGCAGCAGAGGACTAGCGGGAGCTTTAGACGAGCAGTACTTC. The chain uses TRBV11-2 and TRBJ2-7; 13 bases are a match to TRBD2. Losses at the gene ends were 5 bases for V and 5 bases for J; bases not matched to a gene: 9. CDR1 and CDR2 from the germline V gene are SGHAT and FQNNGV. This CDR3 has 16 amino acids. Combining the CDR3 with reference TRBV11-2 and TRBJ2-7 gives the whole variable domain EAGVAQSPRYKIIEKRQSVAFWCNPISGHATLYWYQQILGQGPKLLIQFQNNGVVDDSQLPKDRFSAERLKGVDSTLKIQPAKLEDSAVYLCASSRGLAGALDEQYFGPGTRLTVT.

The rearrangement joins TRBV5-1 to TRBJ2-7; no firm D call. Germline CDR1 SGHRS, CDR2 YFSETQ. Trimming left V 0 bases short and J 3 bases short, with 13 bases between. This CDR3 has 15 amino acids. For the CDR3, the DNA is TGCGCCAGCAGCTTGGTGAGTAATAAGATCTACGAGCAGTACTTC. Its translation is CASSLVSNKIYEQYF.

The V call is TRBV29-1, the J call TRBJ2-1, with no clear D. V gave up 5 bases and J gave up 9 bases, with 8 bases separating them. The V gene's germline CDR1 is SQVTM and CDR2 ANQGSEA. The CDR3 totals 10 residues. DNA of the CDR3: TGCAGCGTTAATATAGGTGAGCAGTTCTTC. It codes for CSVNIGEQFF.

This sequence joins TRBV7-2 and TRBJ1-5; 8 bases are shared with TRBD1. This CDR3 has 16 amino acids. Germline CDR1 and CDR2: SGHTA and FQGNSA. V lost 4 bases and J lost 0; bases outside the gene matches: 5. This chain's CDR3 is CASSSSGGYSNQPQHF. The CDR3 nucleotides are TGTGCCAGCAGCTCGTCAGGGGGCTATAGCAATCAGCCCCAGCATTTT. Full variable domain (outside the CDR3, taken from reference TRBV7-2 and TRBJ1-5): GAGVSQSPSNKVTEKGKDVELRCDPISGHTALYWYRQSLGQGLEFLIYFQGNSAPDKSGLPSDRFSAERTGGSVSTLTIQRTQQEDSAVYLCASSSSGGYSNQPQHFGDGTRLSIL.

This clonotype has a count of ten or more. The chain has TRBV24-1 and TRBJ2-7; D is unresolved. CDR1 and CDR2 (germline): KGHDR, SFDVKD. The CDR3 totals 9 residues. Trimming shortened V by 9 bases and J by 4 bases, and 3 bases separated the two germline ends. This chain's CDR3 is CATLYEQYF. CDR3 sequence (DNA): TGTGCCACCTTGTACGAGCAGTACTTC.

In nucleotides, the CDR3 is TGTGCCAGCAGTTTGGTGCCGGATCGGGAGACCCAGTACTTC. It is translated as CASSLVPDRETQYF. This chain connects TRBV27 to TRBJ2-5; D ambiguous. V was shortened by 3 bases and J by 5 bases, with 13 bases between the two germline ends. Per germline, CDR1 MNHEY and CDR2 SMNVEV (reference sequence). The CDR3 runs 14 residues.

The CDR3 nucleotides are TGTGCCAGCAGTTCCAGTATGTACAATGAGCAGTTCTTC. Protein product: CASSSSMYNEQFF. The chain combines TRBV27 with TRBJ2-1; D unresolved. Looked up from germline, CDR1 is MNHEY and CDR2 is SMNVEV (reference sequence). This CDR3 is 13 amino acids long. The V end lost 4 bases, the J end lost 4 bases, and 8 bases lay between the germline ends.

The genes are TRBV20-1 and TRBJ2-7; possible D gene TRBD2, 6 bases. Germline assignment: CDR1 DFQATT and CDR2 SNEGSKA (reference sequence). This CDR3 region has 12 residues. The CDR3 bases are TGCAGCGGACTATCAGCCTCCTACGAGCAGTACTTC. Residues: CSGLSASYEQYF.

This sequence joins TRBV11-2 and TRBJ2-7; 7 nucleotides match TRBD2. CDR3 size: 14 residues. With V trimmed by 6 bases and J by 4 bases, 9 bases remained unmatched. From germline, CDR1 is SGHAT and CDR2 FQNNGV. CDR3 DNA: TGTGCCAGCAGTTTCGGGACTATTAGGTACGAGCAGTACTTC. Encoded protein: CASSFGTIRYEQYF.

The J gene is TRBJ2-7, the V gene TRBV6-4; possibly TRBD2 for D (6 bases). Germline CDR1 is MRHNA and CDR2 is SNTAGT. The CDR3 consists of 14 residues. V was shortened by 0 bases and J by 6 bases, with 12 bases between the two germline ends. The CDR3 protein is CASSDSGDSGEQYF. Written as DNA, the CDR3 is TGTGCCAGCAGTGACTCTGGGGACTCGGGCGAGCAGTACTTC.

The chain is built from TRBV5-1 and TRBJ2-7, with D possibly TRBD1 on 6 matching bases. The CDR3 is 14 amino acids. V lost 0 bases to trimming and J lost 1 base, with 8 bases between them. Germline CDR1 SGHRS, CDR2 YFSETQ. CDR3 in DNA: TGCGCCAGCAGCTTGGAGGACAGTTCCTACGAGCAGTACTTC. Translation: CASSLEDSSYEQYF. Full variable domain (rest looked up from reference TRBV5-1 and TRBJ2-7): KAGVTQTPRYLIKTRGQQVTLSCSPISGHRSVSWYQQTPGQGLQFLFEYFSETQRNKGNFPGRFSGRQFSNSRSEMNVSTLELGDSALYLCASSLEDSSYEQYFGPGTRLTVT.

In this sample, this clonotype turned up many times. This rearrangement joins TRBV29-1 to TRBJ2-7; D is uncertain. The CDR3 totals 13 residues. The germline gives CDR1 SQVTM, CDR2 ANQGSEA. The germline V and J ends were trimmed by 3 bases and 2 bases, with 11 bases remaining between them. As DNA, the CDR3 is TGCAGCGTTGATCTGGGCAACCCCTACGAGCAGTACTTC. Its protein product is CSVDLGNPYEQYF.

This clonotype appeared many times. J is TRBJ2-7 and V is TRBV20-1, with D perhaps TRBD2 (5 bases). V lost 1 base and J lost 3, with 13 bases in between. The CDR3 totals 14 residues. Germline values: CDR1 DFQATT, CDR2 SNEGSKA (reference sequence). The CDR3 here is CSARGPRGLYEQYF. The CDR3 nucleotides are TGCAGTGCTAGAGGTCCCCGTGGACTCTACGAGCAGTACTTC.

The genes are TRBV7-8 and TRBJ2-5; the D gene is possibly TRBD1 (5 bases). Deletions cut 5 bases from V and 5 bases from J, with 24 bases between. The CDR3 is 17 residues long. CDR1 and CDR2 from the germline V gene are SGHVS and FQNEAQ. CDR3 protein: CASSPRPRRGSQETQYF. The CDR3, as DNA: TGTGCCAGCAGCCCAAGACCTAGAAGGGGCAGCCAGGAGACCCAGTACTTC. The complete variable domain, with remaining parts taken from reference TRBV7-8 and TRBJ2-5, reads GAGVSQSPRYKVAKRGQDVALRCDPISGHVSLFWYQQALGQGPEFLTYFQNEAQLDKSGLPSDRFFAERPEGSVSTLKIQRTQQEDSAVYLCASSPRPRRGSQETQYFGPGTRLLVL.

This clonotype was found many times. The chain employs TRBV6-1 and TRBJ1-3, with D possibly TRBD1 on 5 matching bases. V dropped 5 bases and J dropped 7 bases, with 15 bases sitting between them. Germline V gene sequence: CDR1 MNHNS, CDR2 SASEGT. The CDR3 covers 14 residues. The CDR3 bases are TGTGCCAGCAGTAGGCAGGGCCCGGGGAACACCATATATTTT. Amino acid sequence: CASSRQGPGNTIYF.

This clonotype has only a few counts. The rearrangement uses TRBV28 and TRBJ2-1, with 9 bases fitting TRBD2. Germline V lookup: CDR1 MDHEN, CDR2 SYDVKM. The length of the CDR3 is 14 residues. The ends lost 8 bases at V and 6 bases at J; junction bases unmatched: 8. CDR3 in DNA: TGTGCCAGCCCCCCTGCGGGGGGGCCCAATGAGCAGTTCTTC. This encodes CASPPAGGPNEQFF.

Many counts were recorded for this clonotype. The chain links TRBV20-1 to TRBJ2-5, with a weak D call TRBD2 (6 bases). This CDR3 comprises 15 residues. The V gene lost 5 bases and the J gene lost 5 bases, with 21 bases spanning the gap. CDR1 is DFQATT and CDR2 is SNEGSKA in the germline V gene (reference sequence). As DNA, the CDR3 is TGCAGTGCTTCGCGCGGGGACGTGAAGTATGAGACCCAGTACTTC. Translating it yields CSASRGDVKYETQYF.